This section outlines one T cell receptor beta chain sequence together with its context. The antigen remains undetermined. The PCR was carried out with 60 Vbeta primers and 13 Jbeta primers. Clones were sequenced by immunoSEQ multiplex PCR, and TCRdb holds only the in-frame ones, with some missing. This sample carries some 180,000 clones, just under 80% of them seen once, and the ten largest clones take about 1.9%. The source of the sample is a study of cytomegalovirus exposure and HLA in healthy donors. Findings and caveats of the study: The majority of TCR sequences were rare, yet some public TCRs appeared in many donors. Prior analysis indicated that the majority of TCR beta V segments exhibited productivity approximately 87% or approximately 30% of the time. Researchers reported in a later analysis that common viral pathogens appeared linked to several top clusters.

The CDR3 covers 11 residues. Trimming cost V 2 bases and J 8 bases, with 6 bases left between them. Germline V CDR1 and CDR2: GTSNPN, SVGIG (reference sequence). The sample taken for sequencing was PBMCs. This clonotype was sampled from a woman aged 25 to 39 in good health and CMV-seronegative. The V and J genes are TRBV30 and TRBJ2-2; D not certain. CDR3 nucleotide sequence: TGTGCCTGGAGTCACCAGGGGGAGCTGTTTTTT. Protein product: CAWSHQGELFF.